Following are 27 T cell receptor beta chains from one sample sequenced in a study of blood T cell repertoires in COVID-19. Using immunoSEQ multiplex PCR, the repertoire was profiled, and TCRdb retains in-frame clones only, with some absent. Of over 130,000 clones listed, roughly four fifths were seen once; the top ten hold roughly 3.4%. The sample consisted of PBMCs or T cells enriched from blood (not recorded which). The receptors were gathered from a woman aged 45-59 years with acute COVID-19.

This chain's CDR3 is CASSLQGGGYGYTF. The DNA of the CDR3 is TGTGCCAGCAGCTTACAGGGGGGAGGCTATGGCTACACCTTC. This chain uses TRBV11-2 with TRBJ1-2, with 7 bases lining up with TRBD1. Per germline, CDR1 SGHAT and CDR2 FQNNGV. Germline trimming cut 2 bases from V and 4 bases from J; bases unmatched to any gene: 4. The CDR3 length is 14 residues. The entire variable domain, with the rest obtained from reference TRBV11-2 and TRBJ1-2, is as follows: EAGVAQSPRYKIIEKRQSVAFWCNPISGHATLYWYQQILGQGPKLLIQFQNNGVVDDSQLPKDRFSAERLKGVDSTLKIQPAKLEDSAVYLCASSLQGGGYGYTFGSGTRLTVV.

V usage is TRBV24-1 and J usage is TRBJ2-2; TRBD1 aligns across 8 bases. The CDR3 is 16 amino acids. The germline CDR1 and CDR2 sequences are KGHDR and SFDVKD. V was pared by 6 bases and J by 1 base, with 6 bases of the junction left unmatched. The chain's CDR3 is CATSTRQGMNTGELFF. CDR3 nucleotides: TGTGCCACCAGTACGCGACAGGGGATGAACACCGGGGAGCTGTTTTTT.

CDR3 nucleotides: TGTGCCAGCAGCGTTTTGGGGGGAGCGACCTACAATGAGCAGTTCTTC. Translating it yields CASSVLGGATYNEQFF. The chain joins TRBV9 to TRBJ2-1; D is perhaps TRBD2 (6 bases). This CDR3 is 16 amino acids long. Trimming pared 2 bases from V and 2 bases from J, leaving 14 bases between. Germline values: CDR1 SGDLS, CDR2 YYNGEE.

V usage is TRBV9 and J usage is TRBJ2-3; tentative D call: TRBD2 (7 bases). Germline assignment: CDR1 SGDLS and CDR2 YYNGEE. CDR3 length: 15 amino acids. With 6 bases removed from V and 6 bases from J, the gap between germline ends came to 20 bases. The DNA for the CDR3 is TGTGCCAGCAACACCGGGACTACAAGGGGGGATACGCAGTATTTT. This gives the protein CASNTGTTRGDTQYF.

This clone was observed a single time. The CDR3 DNA is TGTGCCATCAGTGATAAAAGGAGCTCTGGAAACACCATATATTTT. Residues: CAISDKRSSGNTIYF. The J gene is TRBJ1-3, the V gene TRBV10-3; D remains unclear. The CDR3 runs to 15 residues. Germline assignment: CDR1 ENHRY and CDR2 SYGVKD. V was clipped by 3 bases and J by 0 bases, with 9 bases between them.

This clone has a handful of counts. The chain employs TRBV4-1 and TRBJ1-5; no clear D gene. This CDR3 spans 17 amino acids. The V and J ends lost 0 bases and 5 bases respectively, with 17 bases between them. Looked up from germline, CDR1 is MGHRA and CDR2 is YSYEKL. The CDR3 DNA is TGCGCCAGCAGCCAAGATCAAGGTTCGGGCGGGTATCAGCCCCAGCATTTT. Amino acid sequence: CASSQDQGSGGYQPQHF.

The genes are TRBV6-2 or TRBV6-3 and TRBJ2-2, with 10 bases identical to TRBD2. V gave up 0 bases and J gave up 4 bases; unmatched junction bases: 8. Germline-derived CDR1 and CDR2 are MNHEY and SVGEGT. CDR3 length: 18 amino acids. CDR3 loop: CASSYSSGRAFITGELFF. CDR3 coding DNA: TGTGCCAGCAGTTACTCGAGCGGGAGGGCCTTCATCACCGGGGAGCTGTTTTTT.

The rearrangement joins TRBV5-1 to TRBJ2-5; 11 bases map to TRBD2. Germline-derived CDR1 and CDR2 are SGHRS and YFSETQ. V gave up 0 bases and J gave up 2 bases; unmatched junction bases: 0. This CDR3 has 15 amino acids. CDR3: CASSLVAGGQETQYF. In DNA, the CDR3 is TGCGCCAGCAGCTTGGTAGCGGGAGGGCAAGAGACCCAGTACTTC.

V and J are TRBV5-6 and TRBJ1-4; 8 bases map to TRBD1. V lost 1 base, J lost 4 bases, and 9 bases stayed unmatched. This CDR3 region has 17 residues. Looked up from germline, CDR1 is SGHDT and CDR2 is YYEEEE. The CDR3 here is CASSLRTGSPYNEKLFF. CDR3 DNA sequence: TGTGCCAGCAGCTTGAGGACAGGGAGTCCCTATAATGAAAAACTGTTTTTT. Combining the CDR3 with reference TRBV5-6 and TRBJ1-4 gives the whole variable domain DAGVTQSPTHLIKTRGQQVTLRCSPKSGHDTVSWYQQALGQGPQFIFQYYEEEERQRGNFPDRFSGHQFPNYSSELNVNALLLGDSALYLCASSLRTGSPYNEKLFFGSGTQLSVL.

J is TRBJ1-2 and V is TRBV14; the D gene is possibly TRBD1 (5 bases). Between the trimmed V and J ends, which lost 2 bases and 8 bases, there was a span of 12 bases. The CDR3 sequence is 13 residues long. The germline CDR1 and CDR2 sequences are SGHDN and FVKESK. The CDR3 DNA reads TGTGCCAGCAGCCAACAGGGTTTTTACGGCTACACCTTC. This codes for CASSQQGFYGYTF.

V and J are TRBV12-5 and TRBJ1-6; D is possibly TRBD1 (6 bases). This CDR3 comprises 13 residues. V dropped 8 bases and J dropped 9 bases, with 14 bases sitting between them. Germline V gene lookup returns CDR1 LGHNT and CDR2 FRNRAP. CDR3: CASSVTRGSPLHF. The CDR3 bases are TGTGCTAGTAGTGTGACCAGGGGTTCACCCCTCCACTTT. Looking up the rest from reference TRBV12-5 and TRBJ1-6 gives the full variable domain: DARVTQTPRHKVTEMGQEVTMRCQPILGHNTVFWYRQTMMQGLELLAYFRNRAPLDDSGMPKDRFSAEMPDATLATLKIQPSEPRDSAVYFCASSVTRGSPLHFGNGTRLTVT.

J is TRBJ2-7 and V is TRBV7-2; the match to TRBD2 covers 10 bases. The CDR3 length is 16 residues. The J segment lost 1 base and the V segment lost 2 bases, leaving 5 bases of the junction unmatched. The V gene's germline CDR1 is SGHTA and CDR2 FQGNSA. The CDR3 protein is CASSLFVSGGSYEQYF. CDR3 nucleotides: TGTGCCAGCAGCTTATTTGTTAGCGGGGGGTCCTACGAGCAGTACTTC.

This rearrangement joins TRBV28 to TRBJ1-6, with D perhaps matching TRBD1 (5 bases). Germline values: CDR1 MDHEN, CDR2 SYDVKM. V lost 4 bases to trimming and J lost 7 bases, with 17 bases between them. The CDR3 covers 16 residues. CDR3 sequence reads: CASSSRAGSGNSPLHF. The CDR3 nucleotides are TGTGCCAGCAGTTCTCGGGCAGGGTCTGGAAATTCACCCCTCCACTTT.

This clone was seen a handful of times. The chain employs TRBV5-1 and TRBJ2-3; 15 bases agree with TRBD2. The trim removed 4 bases at V and 2 bases at J, leaving 5 bases unmatched. Germline V lookup: CDR1 SGHRS, CDR2 YFSETQ. The length of the CDR3 is 17 residues. The CDR3 reads CASSVGLAGGTTDTQYF. The CDR3 nucleotides are TGCGCCAGCAGCGTCGGACTAGCGGGAGGGACCACAGATACGCAGTATTTT.

The chain combines TRBV19 with TRBJ1-3; possibly TRBD1 for D (6 bases). V lost 6 bases to trimming and J lost 4 bases, with 16 bases between them. The germline V gene has CDR1 LNHDA and CDR2 SQIVND (reference sequence). This CDR3 comprises 15 residues. CDR3 DNA sequence: TGTGCCAGTAGCAACACAGGGTTGAGGGGAAACACCATATATTTT. Protein: CASSNTGLRGNTIYF.

This clone appeared a few times. This rearrangement joins TRBV18 to TRBJ1-4; TRBD1 agrees at 7 bases. There are 15 residues in the CDR3. Germline CDR1 reads KGHSH; CDR2 reads LQKENI. Trimming removed 5 bases from V and 4 bases from J; junction bases left unmatched: 7. The CDR3 DNA reads TGTGCCAGCTCATCTGGGACAGACAGTAATGAAAAACTGTTTTTT. Protein: CASSSGTDSNEKLFF.

The rearrangement joins TRBV2 to TRBJ1-5; D remains unclear. Per the germline V gene, CDR1 is SNHLY and CDR2 is FYNNEI. The CDR3 runs 15 residues. Trimming shortened V by 2 bases and J by 2 bases, and 10 bases separated the two germline ends. CDR3 DNA sequence: TGTGCCAGCAGTGAAATCCGGGGTGGCAATCAGCCCCAGCATTTT. Encoded protein: CASSEIRGGNQPQHF.

The genes are TRBV28 and TRBJ2-5, with a tentative D call TRBD1 (6 bases). V was shortened by 6 bases and J by 2 bases, with 10 bases between the two germline ends. This CDR3 is 13 amino acids long. The germline gives CDR1 MDHEN, CDR2 SYDVKM. CDR3 amino acids: CASRLTGQETQYF. CDR3 DNA sequence: TGTGCCAGCAGGCTGACAGGACAAGAGACCCAGTACTTC.

The V and J genes are TRBV24-1 and TRBJ2-5; 8 positions match TRBD1. The trim removed 3 bases at V and 4 bases at J, leaving 3 bases unmatched. The CDR3 length is 14 residues. Germline V gene data show CDR1 as KGHDR and CDR2 as SFDVKD. The DNA for the CDR3 is TGTGCCACCAGTGATCCACAGGGGGGAGAGACCCAGTACTTC. It encodes CATSDPQGGETQYF.

This rearrangement joins TRBV7-8 to TRBJ2-7, with TRBD2 identical over 14 bases. In germline, CDR1 is SGHVS, CDR2 FQNEAQ. Losses at the gene ends were 3 bases for V and 3 bases for J; bases not matched to a gene: 4. This CDR3 has 16 residues. CDR3 amino acids: CASSFGTSGSYYEQYF. As DNA, the CDR3 is TGTGCCAGCAGCTTTGGGACTAGCGGGAGCTACTACGAGCAGTACTTC.

The chain links TRBV19 to TRBJ2-3; TRBD2 is a possible D gene (5 bases). The CDR3 extends over 16 amino acids. Germline V gene sequence: CDR1 LNHDA, CDR2 SQIVND (reference sequence). Trimming removed 4 bases from V and 4 bases from J, with 18 bases in between. The CDR3 loop reads CASSKGYSDGADTQYF. The CDR3 coding sequence is TGTGCCAGTAGTAAGGGCTACTCCGACGGGGCAGATACGCAGTATTTT.

V usage is TRBV21-1 and J usage is TRBJ2-7; whether TRBD1, the table's D call, matches the DNA was not checked. TRBV21-1 is an annotated pseudogene. CDR3 length: 16 amino acids. CDR3 loop: CASSKGAGQGLGEQYF. CDR3 in DNA: TGTGCCAGCAGCAAGGGTGCTGGCCAGGGTCTGGGGGAGCAGTACTTC.

This chain uses TRBV7-9 with TRBJ2-3; 8 bases match TRBD2. The CDR3 is made up of 17 amino acids. The V segment lost 1 base and the J segment 4 bases; nucleotides outside the gene matches: 10. CDR1 and CDR2 (germline): SEHNR, FQNEAQ (reference sequence). The CDR3 DNA reads TGTGCCAGCAGCTTAGGGTTCGGGACTAGTGTTGCAGATACGCAGTATTTT. It yields the protein CASSLGFGTSVADTQYF.

This chain joins TRBV5-1 and TRBJ2-3; D may be TRBD2 (6 bases). Germline V lookup: CDR1 SGHRS, CDR2 YFSETQ. The length of the CDR3 is 15 residues. Between the trimmed V and J ends, which lost 7 bases and 2 bases, there was a span of 17 bases. The CDR3 sequence: CASLPGGIYTDTQYF. The DNA for the CDR3 is TGCGCCAGCCTTCCGGGCGGGATTTACACAGATACGCAGTATTTT.

This sequence joins TRBV7-8 and TRBJ1-5; D is ambiguous. Germline V CDR1 and CDR2: SGHVS, FQNEAQ. The germline V and J ends were trimmed by 5 bases and 4 bases, with 15 bases remaining between them. The CDR3 runs to 15 residues. CDR3 loop: CASSQTETANQPQHF. In DNA form, the CDR3 reads TGTGCCAGCAGCCAAACTGAGACTGCTAATCAGCCCCAGCATTTT.

J is TRBJ2-1 and V is TRBV3-1 (or the pseudogene TRBV3-2); 9 bases map to TRBD2. Germline V lookup: CDR1 LGHDT, CDR2 YNNKEL (reference sequence). The CDR3 is made up of 15 amino acids. V was clipped by 4 bases and J by 0 bases; unmatched bases: 1. The CDR3 nucleotides read TGTGCCAGCAGCCGTAGCGGGAGCTCCTACAATGAGCAGTTCTTC. This translates into CASSRSGSSYNEQFF.

The chain employs TRBV11-2 and TRBJ2-1; D call uncertain. The length of the CDR3 is 14 residues. CDR1 SGHAT and CDR2 FQNNGV come from the germline V gene. The V end was cut by 0 bases, the J end by 10 bases, with 13 bases between. CDR3 residues: CASSLEVGWREQFF. The DNA for the CDR3 is TGTGCCAGCAGCTTAGAGGTGGGTTGGCGGGAGCAGTTCTTC. The entire variable domain, with the rest obtained from reference TRBV11-2 and TRBJ2-1, is as follows: EAGVAQSPRYKIIEKRQSVAFWCNPISGHATLYWYQQILGQGPKLLIQFQNNGVVDDSQLPKDRFSAERLKGVDSTLKIQPAKLEDSAVYLCASSLEVGWREQFFGPGTRLTVL.